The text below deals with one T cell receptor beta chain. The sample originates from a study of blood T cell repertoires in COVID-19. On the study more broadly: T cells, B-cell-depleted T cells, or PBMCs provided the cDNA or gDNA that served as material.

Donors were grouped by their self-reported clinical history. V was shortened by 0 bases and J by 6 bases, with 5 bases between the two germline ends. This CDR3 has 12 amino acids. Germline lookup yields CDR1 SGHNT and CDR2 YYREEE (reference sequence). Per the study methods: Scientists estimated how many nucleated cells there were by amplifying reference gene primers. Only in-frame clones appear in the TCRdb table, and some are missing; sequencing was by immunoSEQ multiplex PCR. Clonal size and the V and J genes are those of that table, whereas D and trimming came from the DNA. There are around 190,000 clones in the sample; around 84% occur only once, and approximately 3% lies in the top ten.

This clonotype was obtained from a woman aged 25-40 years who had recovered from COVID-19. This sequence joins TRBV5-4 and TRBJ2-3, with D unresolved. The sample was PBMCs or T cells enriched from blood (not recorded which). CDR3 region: CASSLGLDTQYF. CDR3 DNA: TGTGCCAGCAGCTTGGGGCTGGATACGCAGTATTTT. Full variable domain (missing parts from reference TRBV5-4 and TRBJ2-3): ETGVTQSPTHLIKTRGQQVTLRCSSQSGHNTVSWYQQALGQGPQFIFQYYREEENGRGNFPPRFSGLQFPNYSSELNVNALELDDSALYLCASSLGLDTQYFGPGTRLTVL.